A single sample gave rise to the 21 T cell receptor beta chains below, sequenced in a study of human versus mouse CDR3 diversity and MHC coevolution. Sequencing was performed with immunoSEQ multiplex PCR; in TCRdb, only in-frame clones are kept and a portion is missing. The table shows roughly 80,000 clones, with about 94% occurring only once. Sequenced: naive CD4+ T cells from blood. Specified subset: CD45RO-negative CD62L-positive naive CD4 T cells. The receptors were sampled from a person between 25 and 70 years old in good health.

Written as DNA, the CDR3 is TGTGCCAGCAGCCCTCAGGGGGCAAATCAGCCCCAGCATTTT. Protein product: CASSPQGANQPQHF. This chain uses TRBV6-6 with TRBJ1-5; the match to TRBD1 covers 8 bases. The CDR3 is made up of 14 amino acids. Looked up from germline, CDR1 is MNHNY and CDR2 is SVGAGI (reference sequence). V was pared by 6 bases and J by 4 bases, with 5 bases of the junction left unmatched.

This rearrangement joins TRBV30 to TRBJ2-7; 8 bases are shared with TRBD2. The V gene's germline CDR1 is GTSNPN and CDR2 SVGIG (reference sequence). The V gene end was trimmed by 8 bases and the J gene end by 2 bases; junction bases not matched to a gene: 11. There are 14 residues in the CDR3. This CDR3 reads CALNPGTSPYEQYF. In nucleotides, the CDR3 is TGTGCCCTTAACCCCGGGACTAGTCCCTACGAGCAGTACTTC.

This sequence joins TRBV7-7 and TRBJ2-7; possible D gene TRBD1, 6 bases. V lost 5 bases to trimming and J lost 7 bases, with 12 bases between them. The CDR3 runs 12 residues. Looked up from germline, CDR1 is SSHAT and CDR2 is FNYEAQ (reference sequence). The CDR3 loop is CASSQGSGEQYF. The CDR3 coding sequence is TGTGCCAGCAGCCAGGGGTCGGGAGAGCAGTACTTC.

The rearrangement links TRBV5-6 to TRBJ1-1; a possible D gene is TRBD1 (5 bases). The length of the CDR3 is 14 residues. V lost 2 bases, J lost 1 base, and 9 bases lay in between. CDR1 and CDR2 (germline): SGHDT, YYEEEE. The CDR3 DNA follows: TGTGCCAGCAGCTTCGGCAGGGCGAACACTGAAGCTTTCTTT. This codes for CASSFGRANTEAFF.

The chain couples TRBV11-3 to TRBJ2-3; 9 nucleotides line up with TRBD2. The CDR3 runs 16 residues. In germline, CDR1 is SGHNT, CDR2 YENEEA. Trimming cost V 1 base and J 2 bases; bases outside gene matches: 4. CDR3 coding DNA: TGTGCCAGCAGCTTAGGTAGCGGGGGACCCACAGATACGCAGTATTTT. Its protein product is CASSLGSGGPTDTQYF.

The chain is built from TRBV28 and TRBJ2-5; no clear D. With 3 bases removed from V and 7 bases from J, the gap between germline ends came to 9 bases. CDR1 and CDR2 from the germline V gene are MDHEN and SYDVKM. The CDR3 has 12 amino acids. In DNA form, the CDR3 reads TGTGCCAGCAGTTTTCTGAGAGGGACCCAGTACTTC. Translated, it gives CASSFLRGTQYF.

This chain connects TRBV11-2 to TRBJ1-3, with 7 positions matching TRBD1. Germline V CDR1 and CDR2: SGHAT, FQNNGV. The CDR3 covers 16 residues. Germline trimming cut 8 bases from V and 0 bases from J; bases unmatched to any gene: 10. CDR3 sequence (DNA): TGTGCCAGCTCATTCGCCAGGACAGGCTCTGGAAACACCATATATTTT. It is translated as CASSFARTGSGNTIYF. Combining the CDR3 with reference TRBV11-2 and TRBJ1-3 gives the whole variable domain EAGVAQSPRYKIIEKRQSVAFWCNPISGHATLYWYQQILGQGPKLLIQFQNNGVVDDSQLPKDRFSAERLKGVDSTLKIQPAKLEDSAVYLCASSFARTGSGNTIYFGEGSWLTVV.

The rearrangement links TRBV7-2 to TRBJ2-5, with D perhaps TRBD1 (6 bases). TRBJ2-7 explains the end of the DNA better; the J call may be wrong. There are 14 residues in the CDR3. Germline lookup yields CDR1 SGHTA and CDR2 FQGNSA. In DNA, the CDR3 is TGTGCCAGCAGCCCCGGACAGTATTCCTACGAGCAGTACTTC. As protein: CASSPGQYSYEQYF.

Comments on this clone: Germline and junction disagree at one end, which may indicate a read error. The chain uses TRBV7-6 and TRBJ2-7, with a tentative D call TRBD1 (6 bases). This CDR3 region has 17 residues. Germline V gives CDR1 SGHVS, CDR2 FNYEAQ. In DNA form, the CDR3 reads TGTGCCAGCAGCTTAGCCAGCGCCGGGACACGGCCCCTCGAGGAGTACTTC. Its protein product is CASSLASAGTRPLEEYF.

The V call is TRBV7-8, the J call TRBJ2-5; 8 bases agree with TRBD1. The DNA end lines up better with TRBJ2-7; the J call may be wrong. The CDR3 totals 15 residues. Per germline, CDR1 SGHVS and CDR2 FQNEAQ. The CDR3 protein is CASNEDRVRVYEQYF. CDR3 sequence (DNA): TGTGCCAGCAACGAGGACAGGGTGAGAGTTTACGAGCAGTACTTC.

The chain recombines TRBV7-8 with TRBJ2-5; D gene unclear. TRBJ2-7 matches the DNA end more closely, so the J call is doubtful. CDR1 is SGHVS and CDR2 is FQNEAQ in the germline V gene. The CDR3 spans 11 residues. CDR3 bases: TGTGCCAGCAGCTCAACCTACGAGCAGTACTTC. Translating gives CASSSTYEQYF.

The chain is built from TRBV18 and TRBJ2-2; no firm D call. There are 16 residues in the CDR3. The V gene lost 0 bases and the J gene lost 2 bases, with 10 bases spanning the gap. CDR1 and CDR2 (germline): KGHSH, LQKENI. In DNA, the CDR3 is TGTGCCAGCTCACCACCGTATCCTTCTAACACCGGGGAGCTGTTTTTT. Translated, it gives CASSPPYPSNTGELFF.

This clone was recorded only once. The V gene is TRBV6-1, the J gene TRBJ2-1, with TRBD1 as a possible D gene (5 bases). Trimming took off 11 bases at V and 4 bases at J, with 15 bases between the two ends. Germline values: CDR1 MNHNS, CDR2 SASEGT. The CDR3 is 13 residues long. In DNA form, the CDR3 reads TGTGCCGGGGCTGCGACAACTTACAATGAGCAGTTCTTC. Its protein is CAGAATTYNEQFF.

The chain joins TRBV9 to TRBJ1-2; D perhaps matches TRBD1 (5 bases). Between the trimmed V and J ends, which lost 1 base and 2 bases, there was a span of 12 bases. This CDR3 comprises 15 residues. Germline CDR1 SGDLS, CDR2 YYNGEE. CDR3 in amino acids: CASSVLGVANYGYTF. CDR3 coding DNA: TGTGCCAGCAGCGTATTAGGGGTGGCGAACTATGGCTACACCTTC. Full variable domain (remainder filled in from reference TRBV9 and TRBJ1-2): DSGVTQTPKHLITATGQRVTLRCSPRSGDLSVYWYQQSLDQGLQFLIQYYNGEERAKGNILERFSAQQFPDLHSELNLSSLELGDSALYFCASSVLGVANYGYTFGSGTRLTVV.

The chain couples TRBV7-9 to TRBJ2-7, with 9 bases identical to TRBD1. CDR3 size: 15 residues. The V gene's germline CDR1 is SEHNR and CDR2 FQNEAQ (reference sequence). V shed 5 bases, J shed 5 bases, and the junction held 10 bases outside the gene matches. The CDR3 sequence is CASSQTGGSFNEQYF. In DNA, the CDR3 is TGTGCCAGCAGCCAGACAGGGGGGAGTTTCAACGAGCAGTACTTC.

This rearrangement joins TRBV4-1 to TRBJ1-4; D ambiguous. Germline V gene sequence: CDR1 MGHRA, CDR2 YSYEKL. Between the trimmed V and J ends, which lost 4 bases and 0 bases, there was a span of 9 bases. CDR3 length: 15 amino acids. CDR3 DNA sequence: TGCGCCAGCAGCCTGCTGGCCGCAACTAATGAAAAACTGTTTTTT. This encodes CASSLLAATNEKLFF.

V usage is TRBV9 and J usage is TRBJ1-1; D is unclear. This CDR3 region has 14 residues. The germline V and J ends were trimmed by 5 bases and 1 base, with 12 bases remaining between them. CDR1 SGDLS and CDR2 YYNGEE come from the germline V gene. DNA of the CDR3: TGTGCCAGCAGAAGAAACTTTGAGAACACTGAAGCTTTCTTT. Protein sequence: CASRRNFENTEAFF.

CDR3 loop: CASSLPGQPQHF. The CDR3 nucleotides are TGTGCCAGCAGTTTACCCGGTCAGCCCCAGCATTTT. This chain uses TRBV27 with TRBJ1-5; D gene ambiguous. CDR3 length: 12 residues. Germline V gene sequence: CDR1 MNHEY, CDR2 SMNVEV (reference sequence). The ends were cut back, 2 bases at V and 6 bases at J, with 5 bases in the middle.

V gene TRBV11-1 combines with J gene TRBJ2-2; 9 bases align to TRBD1. Per germline, CDR1 SGHAT and CDR2 FQDESV (reference sequence). CDR3 size: 13 residues. V gave up 10 bases and J gave up 7 bases; unmatched junction bases: 7. Written as DNA, the CDR3 is TGTGCCACCTCACAGGGGGCCGACGGGGAGCTGTTTTTT. Translating gives CATSQGADGELFF.

The J gene is TRBJ1-1, the V gene TRBV7-8, with 10 bases fitting TRBD1. The germline CDR1 and CDR2 sequences are SGHVS and FQNEAQ. This CDR3 comprises 18 residues. V was pared by 4 bases and J by 1 base, with 12 bases of the junction left unmatched. In nucleotides, the CDR3 is TGTGCCAGCAGCTATTCTATGGGACAGGGGCTTCGGAACACTGAAGCTTTCTTT. Its protein is CASSYSMGQGLRNTEAFF. The whole variable domain, remainder taken from reference TRBV7-8 and TRBJ1-1, is GAGVSQSPRYKVAKRGQDVALRCDPISGHVSLFWYQQALGQGPEFLTYFQNEAQLDKSGLPSDRFFAERPEGSVSTLKIQRTQQEDSAVYLCASSYSMGQGLRNTEAFFGQGTRLTVV.

CDR3 sequence (DNA): TGTGCCAGCAGCTTAGGCGGGACAGGGGGCCACAATGAGCAGTTCTTC. This codes for CASSLGGTGGHNEQFF. The V and J genes are TRBV7-2 and TRBJ2-1, with 12 bases lining up with TRBD1. Germline CDR1 and CDR2: SGHTA and FQGNSA. V lost 1 base and J lost 5; bases outside the gene matches: 3. CDR3 length: 16 amino acids.